One sample yielded the 29 T cell receptor beta chains listed below, sequenced in a study of blood T cell repertoires in COVID-19. The method was immunoSEQ multiplex PCR; TCRdb's version includes in-frame clones alone and lacks a portion of them. This table holds fewer than 350,000 clones, about nine tenths found once. The material sequenced was PBMCs or T cells enriched from blood (not recorded which). The receptors were gathered from a middle-aged woman with acute COVID-19.

The chain links TRBV19 to TRBJ2-1, with 8 positions matching TRBD1. The CDR3 loop spans 16 amino acids. V shed 5 bases, J shed 0 bases, and the junction held 6 bases outside the gene matches. Per the germline V gene, CDR1 is LNHDA and CDR2 is SQIVND (reference sequence). The CDR3: CASSRTDRGSYNEQFF. The CDR3 DNA reads TGTGCCAGTAGTCGAACCGACAGGGGCTCCTACAATGAGCAGTTCTTC.

The V gene is TRBV6-5, the J gene TRBJ2-7, with TRBD2 identical over 11 bases. Looked up from germline, CDR1 is MNHEY and CDR2 is SVGAGI. J lost 4 bases, V lost 8 bases, and 10 bases had no gene match. The CDR3 extends over 15 amino acids. Here the CDR3 reads CASARGTSGTYEQYF. DNA for the CDR3: TGTGCCAGCGCCCGGGGGACTAGCGGTACATACGAGCAGTACTTC.

The chain has TRBV6-5 and TRBJ1-5; tentatively, D is TRBD1 (5 bases). This CDR3 has 13 residues. Germline CDR1 MNHEY, CDR2 SVGAGI. V was clipped by 5 bases and J by 5 bases, with 10 bases between them. For the CDR3, the DNA is TGTGCCAGCAGTAAATCAGGGTATCAGCCCCAGCATTTT. This translates into CASSKSGYQPQHF.

This rearrangement joins TRBV24-1 to TRBJ1-2; tentative D call: TRBD1 (5 bases). The CDR3 spans 13 residues. Germline loops: CDR1 KGHDR, CDR2 SFDVKD. V lost 0 bases and J lost 6, with 7 bases in between. The CDR3 sequence is CATSDLDSHGYTF. Written as DNA, the CDR3 is TGTGCCACCAGTGATTTGGACAGTCATGGCTACACCTTC.

The chain is built from TRBV28 and TRBJ1-1; 8 positions agree with TRBD1. The CDR3 consists of 15 residues. Germline CDR1 reads MDHEN; CDR2 reads SYDVKM. V lost 3 bases, J lost 0 bases, and 3 bases stayed unmatched. CDR3 protein: CASSLAGGLNTEAFF. The DNA of the CDR3 is TGTGCCAGCAGTTTGGCAGGGGGCTTGAACACTGAAGCTTTCTTT.

This clone turned up a few times. The chain couples TRBV29-1 to TRBJ1-2; unclear D gene. The germline V gene has CDR1 SQVTM and CDR2 ANQGSEA. The CDR3 is made up of 11 amino acids. V was shortened by 4 bases and J by 9 bases, with 12 bases between the two germline ends. This chain's CDR3 is CSVGHGIRYTF. CDR3 DNA: TGCAGCGTTGGGCATGGTATCCGCTACACCTTC.

The J gene is TRBJ1-2, the V gene TRBV11-2; D is perhaps TRBD1 (5 bases). The V gene lost 5 bases and the J gene lost 4 bases, with 11 bases spanning the gap. This CDR3 region has 13 residues. Germline assignment: CDR1 SGHAT and CDR2 FQNNGV. CDR3 in amino acids: CASSPGGGYGYTF. As DNA, the CDR3 is TGTGCCAGCAGCCCCGGGGGTGGCTATGGCTACACCTTC.

Note on this clone: The same CDR3 can be traced to other DNA sequences in this sample. The chain has TRBV7-9 and TRBJ2-2; 7 bases are shared with TRBD1. This CDR3 spans 15 amino acids. Germline trimming cut 6 bases from V and 0 bases from J; bases unmatched to any gene: 4. The V gene's germline CDR1 is SEHNR and CDR2 FQNEAQ (reference sequence). The CDR3 DNA is TGTGCCAGCAGTCCCGGGACAGCGAACACCGGGGAGCTGTTTTTT. It is translated as CASSPGTANTGELFF.

V is TRBV11-3 and J is TRBJ2-3, with D possibly being TRBD2 (6 bases). Trimming removed 1 base at V and 6 bases at J, with 14 bases between. Looked up from germline, CDR1 is SGHNT and CDR2 is YENEEA. This CDR3 contains 15 residues. The CDR3 region has the DNA TGTGCCAGCAGCTTAGGAGGAGGGAGCGGCGATACGCAGTATTTT. It is translated as CASSLGGGSGDTQYF.

The rearrangement joins TRBV5-4 to TRBJ2-3, with 12 bases identical to TRBD2. Germline CDR1 reads SGHNT; CDR2 reads YYREEE (reference sequence). CDR3 length: 17 amino acids. The ends lost 4 bases at V and 4 bases at J; junction bases unmatched: 10. CDR3 amino acids: CASSPGGLAGGPDTQYF. The CDR3 DNA is TGTGCCAGCAGCCCGGGCGGGCTAGCGGGAGGGCCAGATACGCAGTATTTT.

The chain has TRBV28 and TRBJ2-3; 7 bases align to TRBD2. Germline CDR1 is MDHEN and CDR2 is SYDVKM. The CDR3 is 14 residues long. V trimming: 8 bases; J trimming: 2 bases; junction bases outside the gene matches: 7. The CDR3 loop is CASRSGGPTDTQYF. The CDR3 region has the DNA TGTGCCAGCCGCTCGGGGGGACCCACAGATACGCAGTATTTT.

This chain joins TRBV11-2 and TRBJ2-5; possibly TRBD1 for D (6 bases). The germline V gene encodes CDR1 SGHAT and CDR2 FQNNGV. The CDR3 totals 14 residues. Trimming left V 4 bases short and J 1 base short, with 10 bases between. CDR3 DNA: TGTGCCAGCAGCTCGACAGGCTTCCAAGAGACCCAGTACTTC. It yields the protein CASSSTGFQETQYF.

DNA of the CDR3: TGTGCCAGCAGTTCCCGAGGGGGGGCGGGGTATACGCAGTATTTT. This sequence encodes CASSSRGGAGYTQYF. The chain recombines TRBV6-5 with TRBJ2-3; D may be TRBD2 (7 bases). This CDR3 is built from 15 residues. CDR1 MNHEY and CDR2 SVGAGI come from the germline V gene. Trimming left V 4 bases short and J 7 bases short, with 18 bases between.

This chain connects TRBV19 to TRBJ2-1; 8 bases map to TRBD2. In germline, CDR1 is LNHDA, CDR2 SQIVND (reference sequence). The CDR3 spans 15 residues. The V gene end was trimmed by 6 bases and the J gene end by 9 bases; junction bases not matched to a gene: 13. CDR3 DNA: TGTGCCAGTAGGCCGCTCAGTACCGGGGGGGCTGAGCAGTTCTTC. As protein: CASRPLSTGGAEQFF.

The V gene is TRBV12-5, the J gene TRBJ2-1; 14 nucleotides line up with TRBD2. CDR1 is LGHNT and CDR2 is FRNRAP in the germline V gene. The CDR3 extends over 15 amino acids. Losses at the gene ends were 5 bases for V and 7 bases for J; bases not matched to a gene: 4. The CDR3 nucleotides read TGTGCTAGTGGTAAGGGACTAGCGGGAGTAAATGAGCAGTTCTTC. It specifies CASGKGLAGVNEQFF. The full variable domain, rest sourced from reference TRBV12-5 and TRBJ2-1, is DARVTQTPRHKVTEMGQEVTMRCQPILGHNTVFWYRQTMMQGLELLAYFRNRAPLDDSGMPKDRFSAEMPDATLATLKIQPSEPRDSAVYFCASGKGLAGVNEQFFGPGTRLTVL.

This clone has only a few counts. In nucleotides, the CDR3 is TGTGCCAGCAGCTCCCCGGATAGCGGGGCAAGCTCCTACGAGCAGTACTTC. Residues: CASSSPDSGASSYEQYF. The chain joins TRBV11-3 to TRBJ2-7; 8 nucleotides line up with TRBD2. CDR3 size: 17 residues. Germline V lookup: CDR1 SGHNT, CDR2 YENEEA. With 4 bases clipped from V and 0 bases from J, the junction kept 11 bases outside the gene matches.

This chain connects TRBV15 to TRBJ1-6; D is perhaps TRBD1 (5 bases). V was pared by 0 bases and J by 7 bases, with 10 bases between. The CDR3 sequence is 15 residues long. Germline V gives CDR1 LNHNV, CDR2 YYDKDF (reference sequence). The CDR3 is CATSRDTNRNSPLHF. The CDR3 region has the DNA TGTGCCACCAGCAGAGATACGAACAGGAATTCACCCCTCCACTTT.

This clone was found once. The chain couples TRBV5-1 to TRBJ1-1; perhaps TRBD1 as D (5 bases). The CDR3 totals 18 residues. The germline V and J ends were trimmed by 1 base and 0 bases, with 19 bases remaining between them. Germline lookup yields CDR1 SGHRS and CDR2 YFSETQ. In DNA form, the CDR3 reads TGCGCCAGCAGCTTGCGGAGCAGGGAAGCAGGCATGAACACTGAAGCTTTCTTT. It codes for CASSLRSREAGMNTEAFF.

This clone has only one observation. This chain connects TRBV10-3 to TRBJ2-1; D is unresolved. The ends were cut back, 3 bases at V and 0 bases at J, with 3 bases in the middle. Germline values: CDR1 ENHRY, CDR2 SYGVKD. The CDR3 consists of 13 residues. CDR3 amino acids: CAISDNSYNEQFF. The CDR3 region has the DNA TGTGCCATCAGTGACAACTCCTACAATGAGCAGTTCTTC.

This clone was seen more than once but under ten times. The chain couples TRBV10-3 to TRBJ2-3; 7 nucleotides align to TRBD1. Losses at the gene ends were 3 bases for V and 4 bases for J; bases not matched to a gene: 4. The CDR3 runs to 14 residues. The V gene's germline CDR1 is ENHRY and CDR2 SYGVKD. The CDR3: CAISEQGRADTQYF. CDR3 nucleotides: TGTGCCATCAGTGAACAGGGGCGCGCAGATACGCAGTATTTT.

The V and J genes are TRBV7-2 and TRBJ2-1, with TRBD2 as a possible D gene (6 bases). The CDR3 extends over 14 amino acids. The V end was cut by 5 bases, the J end by 4 bases, with 12 bases between. From germline, CDR1 is SGHTA and CDR2 FQGNSA. CDR3 amino acids: CASSGGTLYNEQFF. The CDR3 DNA is TGTGCCAGCAGCGGAGGGACCTTGTACAATGAGCAGTTCTTC.

This chain joins TRBV7-2 and TRBJ2-3; unclear D gene. V lost 1 base and J 4 bases, leaving 12 bases between the germline ends. This CDR3 spans 15 amino acids. Germline V gene lookup returns CDR1 SGHTA and CDR2 FQGNSA. Here the CDR3 DNA reads TGTGCCAGCAGCTTAGTGGTAGAGGCGTCAGATACGCAGTATTTT. Amino acid sequence: CASSLVVEASDTQYF.

The CDR3 DNA is TGTGCCAGCATCTCCGGGACTAGCCCCAAGACCCAGTACTTC. Its translation: CASISGTSPKTQYF. This rearrangement joins TRBV28 to TRBJ2-5; 9 bases line up with TRBD2. V lost 7 bases, J lost 6 bases, and 9 bases stayed unmatched. CDR3 length: 14 amino acids. CDR1 is MDHEN and CDR2 is SYDVKM in the germline V gene.

The V gene is TRBV18, the J gene TRBJ2-1, with D possibly TRBD1 on 6 matching bases. V lost 1 base and J 6 bases, leaving 13 bases between the germline ends. This CDR3 contains 15 residues. The V gene's germline CDR1 is KGHSH and CDR2 LQKENI. The DNA for the CDR3 is TGTGCCAGCTCACCACGAAAGGGGGTCCCCAATGAGCAGTTCTTC. Translated: CASSPRKGVPNEQFF.

V usage is TRBV6-1 and J usage is TRBJ2-5, with TRBD2 matching 10 bases. V trimming: 0 bases; J trimming: 3 bases; junction bases outside the gene matches: 7. The CDR3 consists of 17 residues. Germline V gene data show CDR1 as MNHNS and CDR2 as SASEGT. The CDR3 reads CASSEAGSGRSKETQYF. CDR3 DNA sequence: TGTGCCAGCAGTGAAGCGGGTAGCGGGAGGTCTAAAGAGACCCAGTACTTC.

This clone showed up just a few times. The chain combines TRBV6-5 with TRBJ2-2; no clear D gene. The CDR3 sequence is 14 residues long. The V and J ends lost 0 bases and 4 bases respectively, with 6 bases between them. The germline gives CDR1 MNHEY, CDR2 SVGAGI. The CDR3 DNA follows: TGTGCCAGCAGTTACTCGACACTCACCGGGGAGCTGTTTTTT. Translated: CASSYSTLTGELFF.

The rearrangement links TRBV28 to TRBJ1-1; the D gene is possibly TRBD1 (5 bases). Per germline, CDR1 MDHEN and CDR2 SYDVKM. This CDR3 has 13 amino acids. V was shortened by 7 bases and J by 0 bases, with 9 bases between the two germline ends. CDR3 sequence: CASIGVMNTEAFF. The CDR3 DNA reads TGTGCCAGCATAGGGGTGATGAACACTGAAGCTTTCTTT.

The rearrangement links TRBV6-5 to TRBJ2-1; 9 nucleotides align to TRBD2. The V and J ends lost 5 bases and 5 bases, in that order; junction bases with no gene match: 7. Germline V gene lookup returns CDR1 MNHEY and CDR2 SVGAGI. This CDR3 contains 15 residues. The CDR3 DNA is TGTGCCAGCAGTCCTAGCGGGATGTTCCACAATGAGCAGTTCTTC. Its translation: CASSPSGMFHNEQFF.

This chain connects TRBV3-1 (or the pseudogene TRBV3-2) to TRBJ2-5; 11 positions agree with TRBD2. There are 16 residues in the CDR3. Germline CDR1 and CDR2: LGHDT and YNNKEL (reference sequence). The V and J ends lost 4 bases and 6 bases, in that order; junction bases with no gene match: 10. This CDR3 reads CASSRSSSGRLKTQYF. In nucleotides, the CDR3 is TGTGCCAGCAGCCGTTCCTCTAGCGGGAGGCTGAAGACCCAGTACTTC.